These 24 T cell receptor beta chains were sequenced from one sample in a study of blood T cell repertoires in COVID-19. Generated by immunoSEQ multiplex PCR, the TCRdb table keeps only in-frame clones and is missing some. The sample records 97,000 or so clones, approximately 80% being singletons. The sample was peripheral blood. The source of these receptors is a man in his 60s with active or convalescent COVID-19.

This clone was recorded only once. J is TRBJ2-2 and V is TRBV19; D call uncertain. CDR1 and CDR2 (germline): LNHDA, SQIVND (reference sequence). V was pared by 0 bases and J by 2 bases, with 4 bases between. The CDR3 has 14 residues. CDR3 bases: TGTGCCAGTAGTATAGAGAGTAACACCGGGGAGCTGTTTTTT. Translating it yields CASSIESNTGELFF.

The V and J genes are TRBV19 and TRBJ2-1; 13 bases align to TRBD2. V trimming: 4 bases; J trimming: 4 bases; junction bases outside the gene matches: 4. Germline V gives CDR1 LNHDA, CDR2 SQIVND (reference sequence). The CDR3 length is 16 residues. CDR3 nucleotide sequence: TGTGCCAGTAGTAAGACTAGCGGGAGGCCATACAATGAGCAGTTCTTC. It specifies CASSKTSGRPYNEQFF. The full variable domain, completed using reference TRBV19 and TRBJ2-1, is DGGITQSPKYLFRKEGQNVTLSCEQNLNHDAMYWYRQDPGQGLRLIYYSQIVNDFQKGDIAEGYSVSREKKESFPLTVTSAQKNPTAFYLCASSKTSGRPYNEQFFGPGTRLTVL.

The chain couples TRBV11-2 to TRBJ2-7, with 9 bases lining up with TRBD2. Germline V lookup: CDR1 SGHAT, CDR2 FQNNGV. The CDR3 runs 13 residues. Losses at the gene ends were 4 bases for V and 6 bases for J; bases not matched to a gene: 4. Here the CDR3 DNA reads TGTGCCAGCAGCTCGGGACTAGCAATCGAGCAGTACTTC. Amino acids: CASSSGLAIEQYF. Using reference TRBV11-2 and TRBJ2-7 for the parts outside the CDR3, the full variable domain is EAGVAQSPRYKIIEKRQSVAFWCNPISGHATLYWYQQILGQGPKLLIQFQNNGVVDDSQLPKDRFSAERLKGVDSTLKIQPAKLEDSAVYLCASSSGLAIEQYFGPGTRLTVT.

The chain couples TRBV6-2 or TRBV6-3 to TRBJ1-1; maybe TRBD1 (6 bases). The CDR3 runs 12 residues. Between the trimmed V and J ends, which lost 4 bases and 6 bases, there was a span of 9 bases. Germline CDR1 reads MNHEY; CDR2 reads SVGEGT. This CDR3 is CASSWGQAEAFF. The DNA for the CDR3 is TGTGCCAGCAGTTGGGGGCAGGCTGAAGCTTTCTTT.

This sequence joins TRBV28 and TRBJ2-7, with no clear D. This CDR3 is built from 16 residues. V was clipped by 3 bases and J by 0 bases, with 15 bases between them. CDR1 is MDHEN, CDR2 SYDVKM, per germline. The CDR3 DNA reads TGTGCCAGCAGTTTGAAATTCTCTAGTTTCTCCTACGAGCAGTACTTC. Residues: CASSLKFSSFSYEQYF.

The chain recombines TRBV10-3 with TRBJ1-1; D is unclear. The CDR3 consists of 16 residues. From germline, CDR1 is ENHRY and CDR2 SYGVKD. The V and J ends lost 4 bases and 6 bases respectively, with 21 bases between them. The DNA of the CDR3 is TGTGCCATCAGTGGCACGCAACATGAAAAGTTGTCTGAAGCTTTCTTT. Its translation is CAISGTQHEKLSEAFF.

The V and J genes are TRBV11-3 and TRBJ2-2; D gene ambiguous. Germline CDR1 SGHNT, CDR2 YENEEA. The CDR3 is 16 residues long. The ends were cut back, 6 bases at V and 1 base at J, with 15 bases in the middle. The CDR3 nucleotides are TGTGCCAGCAGTTCACTCCTCGCGAGGAACACCGGGGAGCTGTTTTTT. Encoded protein: CASSSLLARNTGELFF. Looking up the rest from reference TRBV11-3 and TRBJ2-2 gives the full variable domain: EAGVVQSPRYKIIEKKQPVAFWCNPISGHNTLYWYLQNLGQGPELLIRYENEEAVDDSQLPKDRFSAERLKGVDSTLKIQPAELGDSAVYLCASSSLLARNTGELFFGEGSRLTVL.

The chain joins TRBV10-2 to TRBJ1-1; D is perhaps TRBD1 (6 bases). V was clipped by 8 bases and J by 0 bases, with 13 bases between them. CDR3 length equals 14 residues. The germline V gene encodes CDR1 WSHSY and CDR2 SAAADI. The CDR3 here is CASVLTGVNTEAFF. DNA of the CDR3: TGCGCCAGCGTTCTGACAGGAGTGAACACTGAAGCTTTCTTT.

The CDR3 DNA reads as TGTGCCAGCAGCTTAGTTGGTAGCGGGAGGGCTAGAGATACGCAGTATTTT. It codes for CASSLVGSGRARDTQYF. V gene TRBV7-2 combines with J gene TRBJ2-3; 11 nucleotides match TRBD2. The V segment lost 1 base and the J segment 5 bases; nucleotides outside the gene matches: 8. From germline, CDR1 is SGHTA and CDR2 FQGNSA. The CDR3 extends over 17 amino acids.

The V and J genes are TRBV7-6 and TRBJ2-2, with D maybe TRBD2 (6 bases). CDR3 size: 16 residues. V shed 5 bases and J shed 1 base, with 14 bases lying between them. Germline CDR1 and CDR2: SGHVS and FNYEAQ. CDR3 amino acids: CASSILAGENTGELFF. For the CDR3, the DNA is TGTGCCAGCAGCATACTAGCTGGGGAGAACACCGGGGAGCTGTTTTTT.

In its sample, this clone was seen once. The rearrangement joins TRBV12-3 or TRBV12-4 to TRBJ1-4, with 9 bases lining up with TRBD1. The CDR3 is 13 amino acids. V shed 5 bases, J shed 8 bases, and the junction held 3 bases outside the gene matches. The CDR3 sequence is CASSPGTGEKLFF. The CDR3 bases are TGTGCCAGCAGTCCTGGGACAGGGGAAAAACTGTTTTTT.

J is TRBJ2-2 and V is TRBV12-3 or TRBV12-4; D unresolved. Trimming took off 7 bases at V and 1 base at J, with 4 bases between the two ends. The CDR3 totals 12 residues. The CDR3 is CASTLNTGELFF. The CDR3 DNA follows: TGTGCCAGCACCCTGAACACCGGGGAGCTGTTTTTT.

This clone was counted a single time. The chain couples TRBV2 to TRBJ1-4; 7 bases match TRBD1. The length of the CDR3 is 14 residues. Germline values: CDR1 SNHLY, CDR2 FYNNEI. V shed 6 bases and J 7 bases; nucleotides not matched to a gene: 8. The CDR3 nucleotides read TGTGCCAGCAGGGCCCCGACAGGGCCTGAAAAACTGTTTTTT. It is translated as CASRAPTGPEKLFF.

This chain joins TRBV6-5 and TRBJ2-1; D possibly corresponds to TRBD2 (5 bases). Germline V CDR1 and CDR2: MNHEY, SVGAGI. V was cut by 2 bases and J by 7 bases, with 15 bases left in between. The CDR3 totals 15 residues. In DNA, the CDR3 is TGTGCCAGCAGTTACGGGAGCGCTAGAAGGAATGAGCAGTTCTTC. Translation gives CASSYGSARRNEQFF.

The chain combines TRBV6-5 with TRBJ1-5; D gene uncertain. The length of the CDR3 is 13 residues. V lost 5 bases, J lost 5 bases, and 10 bases lay in between. Germline lookup yields CDR1 MNHEY and CDR2 SVGAGI. The CDR3 loop reads CASSIVSDQPQHF. For the CDR3, the DNA is TGTGCCAGCAGTATTGTGTCGGATCAGCCCCAGCATTTT.

J is TRBJ2-1 and V is TRBV24-1; 8 nucleotides match TRBD1. CDR3 length: 14 amino acids. Germline values: CDR1 KGHDR, CDR2 SFDVKD. Unmatched junction bases numbered 4, after V lost 4 bases and J lost 6 bases. In DNA, the CDR3 is TGTGCCACCAGTGACCCGGACAGGGTCAATGAGCAGTTCTTC. Translated, it gives CATSDPDRVNEQFF.

This rearrangement joins TRBV27 to TRBJ1-2, with D tentatively TRBD1 (5 bases). The V and J ends lost 8 bases and 4 bases respectively, with 14 bases between them. The CDR3 has 13 residues. Germline values: CDR1 MNHEY, CDR2 SMNVEV (reference sequence). The CDR3 DNA follows: TGTGCCAGCTCGTTCGACAGAGCCTATGGCTACACCTTC. It codes for CASSFDRAYGYTF.

This clone was detected only once. The gene calls are TRBV9 and TRBJ1-4, with D unresolved. The CDR3 totals 16 residues. Germline assignment: CDR1 SGDLS and CDR2 YYNGEE. Trimming took 3 bases from V and 0 from J, leaving 12 bases between them. The CDR3 spells CASSESPGATNEKLFF. Written as DNA, the CDR3 is TGTGCCAGCAGCGAGAGCCCAGGTGCAACTAATGAAAAACTGTTTTTT.

The rearrangement links TRBV6-5 to TRBJ1-2; 7 bases align to TRBD1. CDR1 and CDR2 (germline): MNHEY, SVGAGI. The V segment lost 4 bases and the J segment 4 bases; nucleotides outside the gene matches: 6. The CDR3 totals 14 residues. Here the CDR3 reads CASSSRGDSYGYTF. The CDR3 DNA follows: TGTGCCAGCAGTTCCAGGGGGGATAGCTATGGCTACACCTTC.

This sequence joins TRBV18 and TRBJ2-1, with a possible D match to TRBD2 (5 bases). This CDR3 contains 14 residues. V lost 3 bases and J 2 bases, leaving 8 bases between the germline ends. Germline CDR1 reads KGHSH; CDR2 reads LQKENI. The CDR3 sequence is CASSPGVAYNEQFF. The CDR3 coding sequence is TGTGCCAGCTCACCCGGGGTCGCCTACAATGAGCAGTTCTTC.

V gene TRBV7-8 combines with J gene TRBJ1-3, with 7 bases identical to TRBD1. The V segment lost 5 bases and the J segment 0 bases; nucleotides outside the gene matches: 10. Germline V CDR1 and CDR2: SGHVS, FQNEAQ. The CDR3 sequence is 17 residues long. CDR3 protein: CASSRSGQLISGNTIYF. The DNA of the CDR3 is TGTGCCAGCAGCAGATCGGGACAGTTGATCTCTGGAAACACCATATATTTT.

This chain connects TRBV19 to TRBJ2-2, with 15 bases identical to TRBD2. J was trimmed by 4 bases and V by 8 bases; bases with no gene match: 14. This CDR3 contains 19 residues. Looked up from germline, CDR1 is LNHDA and CDR2 is SQIVND (reference sequence). The CDR3 DNA reads TGTGCCAGTCAAAAGGTGCGGACTAGCGGGAGGGCCTTCACCGGGGAGCTGTTTTTT. Its protein product is CASQKVRTSGRAFTGELFF.

The V call is TRBV7-9, the J call TRBJ2-1; 7 bases are a match to TRBD2. Germline V gives CDR1 SEHNR, CDR2 FQNEAQ (reference sequence). V gave up 5 bases and J gave up 8 bases; unmatched junction bases: 12. The CDR3 is 15 residues long. The DNA for the CDR3 is TGTGCCAGCAGCCCACGAGCGGGAAGTGTCGATGAGCAGTTCTTC. This gives the protein CASSPRAGSVDEQFF.

This clone was detected a few times. The chain combines TRBV2 with TRBJ2-7; D may be TRBD2 (6 bases). Germline V gene lookup returns CDR1 SNHLY and CDR2 FYNNEI. Trimming cost V 4 bases and J 6 bases, with 13 bases left between them. The CDR3 totals 13 residues. The CDR3 reads CASSGPYGGEQYF. CDR3 bases: TGTGCCAGCAGTGGCCCTTACGGGGGCGAGCAGTACTTC.